This is a list of T cell receptor beta chains from one sample in a study of T cell changes during pregnancy in multiple sclerosis. TCRdb's copy holds only in-frame clones and misses some; the assay was immunoSEQ multiplex PCR. The sample holds fewer than 40,000 clones, over 90% seen once. The source material was CD4+ T cells from peripheral blood mononuclear cells, sampled after pregnancy. The source of these receptors is a female donor in good health, enrolled as a control in a pregnancy study. CDR3s leave out the opening cysteine and the closing phenylalanine or tryptophan. Clone size appears in some rows only: once, few, many, or a class for an expanded clone.

. | TRBV7-8 | ASSSRTGWLTNSPLH
. | TRBV10-3 | AISERAADFSYNEQF
. | TRBV29-1 | SARQGQETQY
. | TRBV18 | ASSTRVGEQY
. | TRBV19 | ASSKGLAGAPGELF
once | TRBV5-8 | ASSLGASLQF
. | TRBV5-1 | ASSFGQFFDEQY
. | TRBV2 | ASSFTTSPDTQY
. | TRBV7-2 | ASSSGLAGEGEQF
. | TRBV30 | AWRRDRALRVSGNTIY
. | TRBV2 | ASRGTSGYTDTQY
. | TRBV7-2 | ASSLGPVGNTEAF
. | TRBV29-1 | SGTTGDTQY
. | TRBV29-1 | SVEASGNNEQF
. | TRBV6-1 | ASSDVTGNSPLH
. | TRBV2 | ASSEWSGAGADTQY
. | TRBV6-4 | ASSDGQSSYNEQF
. | TRBV7-6 | ASSLAGSGAGDTQY
. | TRBV19 | ASSMDRGRAEAF
. | TRBV7-2 | ASSPVSGGYNEQF
. | TRBV27 | ASREDLNTEAF
. | TRBV5-4 | ASSQGLAGGAYEQY
. | TRBV5-1 | ASSLARGGRGDTQY
. | TRBV7-9 | ASSSQAGGPTDTQY
. | TRBV27 | ASSTTYQETQY
. | TRBV5-1 | ASSVGTSGGTDTQY
. | TRBV21-1 | ASSPPDRGGTEAF
. | TRBV19 | ASTPDPGSSYEQY
. | TRBV11-2 | ASSLDSGFQETQY
. | TRBV7-9 | ASSFQRGPHNEQF
. | TRBV30 | AWKVVGQSYGYT
. | TRBV15 | ATSDPGQGSSYEQY
. | TRBV25-1 | ASRQAGGNTEAF
. | TRBV7-6 | ASSLRQGDGYT
. | TRBV7-2 | ASSNPGGVGGYT
. | TRBV5-6 | ASTDAGGSRGYT
. | TRBV7-2 | ASSPAGDTYNEQF
. | TRBV7-2 | ASNRQGMSYEQY
. | TRBV4-1 | ASSQAGTVTTESYGYT
. | TRBV10-3 | AISESDISTGEKLF
. | TRBV6-4 | ASSDSGDTGELF
. | TRBV12-5 | ASGLPQGTYEQY
. | TRBV18 | ASSPSANSDNEAF